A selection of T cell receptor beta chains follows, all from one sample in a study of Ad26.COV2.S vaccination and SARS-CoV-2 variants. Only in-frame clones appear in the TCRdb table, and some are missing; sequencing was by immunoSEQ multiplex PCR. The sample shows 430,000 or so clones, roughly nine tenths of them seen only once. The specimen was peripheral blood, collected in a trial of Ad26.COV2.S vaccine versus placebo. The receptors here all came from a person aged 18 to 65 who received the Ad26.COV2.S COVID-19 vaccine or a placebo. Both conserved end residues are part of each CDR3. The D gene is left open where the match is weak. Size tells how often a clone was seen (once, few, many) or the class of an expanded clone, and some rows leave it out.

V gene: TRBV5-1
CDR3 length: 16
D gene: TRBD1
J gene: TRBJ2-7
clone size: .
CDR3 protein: CASSLATDRASYEQYF
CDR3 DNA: TGCGCCAGCAGCTTGGCCACGGACAGGGCCTCCTACGAGCAGTACTTC

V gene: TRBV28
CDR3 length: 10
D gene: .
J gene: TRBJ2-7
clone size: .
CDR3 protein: CASSYYEQYF
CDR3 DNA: TGTGCCAGCTCTTACTACGAGCAGTACTTC

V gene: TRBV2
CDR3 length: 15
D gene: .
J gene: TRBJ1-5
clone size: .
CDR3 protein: CASSVGRQGNQPQHF
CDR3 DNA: TGTGCCAGCAGTGTAGGAAGACAGGGCAATCAGCCCCAGCATTTT

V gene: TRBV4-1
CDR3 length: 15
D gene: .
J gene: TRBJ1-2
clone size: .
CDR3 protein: CASSPLPDLDYGYTF
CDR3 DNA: TGCGCCAGCAGCCCGTTACCCGACCTGGACTATGGCTACACCTTC

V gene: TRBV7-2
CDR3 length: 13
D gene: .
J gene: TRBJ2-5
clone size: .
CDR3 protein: CASSLGSRETQYF
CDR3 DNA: TGTGCCAGCAGCTTAGGCAGTCGGGAGACCCAGTACTTC

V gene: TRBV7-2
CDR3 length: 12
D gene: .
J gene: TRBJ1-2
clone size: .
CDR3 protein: CASSPPGGGYTF
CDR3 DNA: TGTGCCAGCAGCCCCCCCGGGGGAGGCTACACCTTC

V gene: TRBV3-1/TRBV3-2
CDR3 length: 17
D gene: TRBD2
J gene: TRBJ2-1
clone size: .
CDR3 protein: CASTFGPRGSSYNEQFF
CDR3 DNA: TGTGCCAGCACCTTTGGCCCTCGCGGGAGCTCCTACAATGAGCAGTTCTTC

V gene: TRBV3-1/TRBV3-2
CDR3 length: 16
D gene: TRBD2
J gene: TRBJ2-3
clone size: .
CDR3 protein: CASSQEAPLAGGTQYF
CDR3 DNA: TGTGCCAGCAGCCAAGAGGCCCCACTAGCGGGGGGTACGCAGTATTTT

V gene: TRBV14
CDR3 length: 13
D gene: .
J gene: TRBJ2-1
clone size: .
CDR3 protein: CASSPDRTREQFF
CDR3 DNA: TGTGCCAGCAGTCCGGACCGAACGCGTGAGCAGTTCTTC

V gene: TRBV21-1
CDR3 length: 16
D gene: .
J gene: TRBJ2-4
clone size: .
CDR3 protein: CASSKGEGLSKNIQYF
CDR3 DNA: TGTGCCAGCAGCAAAGGAGAGGGTTTATCCAAAAACATTCAGTACTTC

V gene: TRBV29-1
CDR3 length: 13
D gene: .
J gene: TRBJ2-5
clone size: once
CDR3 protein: CSVRDRGGETQYF
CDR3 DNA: TGCAGCGTGAGAGACAGGGGAGGGGAGACCCAGTACTTC

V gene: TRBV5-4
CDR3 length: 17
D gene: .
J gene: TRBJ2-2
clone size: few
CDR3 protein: CASSLPWASFGGGELFF
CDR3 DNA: TGTGCCAGCAGCCTGCCTTGGGCTAGCTTCGGGGGCGGGGAGCTGTTTTTT

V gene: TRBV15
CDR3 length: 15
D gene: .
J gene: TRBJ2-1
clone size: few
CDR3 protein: CATSLSPGGHNEQFF
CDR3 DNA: TGTGCCACCAGCCTCTCACCCGGCGGCCACAATGAGCAGTTCTTC

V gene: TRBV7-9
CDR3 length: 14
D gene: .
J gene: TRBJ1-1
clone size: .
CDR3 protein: CASSFGFPKTEAFF
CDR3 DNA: TGTGCCAGCAGCTTTGGTTTCCCGAAAACTGAAGCTTTCTTT

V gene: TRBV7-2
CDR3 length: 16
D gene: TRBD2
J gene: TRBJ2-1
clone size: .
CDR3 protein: CASLRSSGGPYNEQFF
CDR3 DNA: TGTGCCAGCCTGCGGAGTAGCGGGGGACCCTACAATGAGCAGTTCTTC

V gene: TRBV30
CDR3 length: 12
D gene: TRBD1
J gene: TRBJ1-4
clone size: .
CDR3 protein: CAWSSGQGKVFF
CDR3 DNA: TGTGCCTGGAGCTCCGGACAGGGGAAAGTGTTTTTT

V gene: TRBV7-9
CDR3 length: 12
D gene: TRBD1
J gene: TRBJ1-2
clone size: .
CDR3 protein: CASSGDRGGYTF
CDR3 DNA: TGTGCCAGCAGCGGAGACAGGGGTGGCTACACCTTC

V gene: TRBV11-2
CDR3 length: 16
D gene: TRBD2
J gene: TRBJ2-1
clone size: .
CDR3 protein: CASSPSSGTLYNEQFF
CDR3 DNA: TGTGCCAGCAGCCCCTCTAGCGGGACCCTATACAATGAGCAGTTCTTC